This TCR beta chain was captured by sequencing in a study of cytomegalovirus exposure and HLA in healthy donors (dated by TCRdb to about 2017). Background on the whole study: A later analysis indicated that the roughly 130 validation repertoires were generated on the platform also employed for the roughly 650 repertoires of the first cohort. The aim of the study was to test whether cataloging public T cell receptors could identify signatures of past pathogen exposure. In addition to the first cohort of 666 subjects, a separate validation cohort of under 150 different subjects was used. High-throughput TCR immunosequencing, statistical association of individual TCRs with disease status, and machine learning were combined to predict cytomegalovirus infection status. Here is what the overall study found, with its caveats: The classifier was reported to diagnose cytomegalovirus status with high specificity and sensitivity in both the original and validation cohorts. Across donors, most TCR sequences were observed very rarely, whereas some public TCRs were present in many individuals. The authors suggested that the approach could potentially be extended to other disease states and immunological phenotypes. A later analysis lacked HLA typing for the validation cohort, so it scored co-occurrence in that cohort across all 110 or so repertoires. In vitro tests confirmed that a few of the cytomegalovirus-associated TCR beta chains recognize cytomegalovirus antigens. Subsequent analysis determined that TCRs grouped into clusters in the first cohort also showed a tendency toward co-occurrence across the roughly 120 validation repertoires, and about 93% of cluster scores exceeded 0. The study gave a list of some 150 TCR beta chains associated with cytomegalovirus.

The donors were included in the validation cohort of over a hundred subjects, a group kept apart from the roughly 700-subject first cohort. Taken from the germline V gene (reference sequence), the CDR1 and CDR2 loops are PRHDT and FYEKMQ. Deletion took 3 bases off V and 5 bases off J, with a span of 15 bases between the germline ends. From its cysteine to its phenylalanine, the CDR3 spans 15 amino acids. Only the CDR3 DNA is retained, 45 bases long and in frame from the first base. Library prep was done by the immunoSEQ multiplex PCR assay. In the original analysis: A statistical classification framework was built for diagnosing cytomegalovirus status from the catalog of TCR beta chain sequences. TCRdb re-hosts the immuneACCESS table, in-frame sequences only. Its copies lack some clones; in the studies checked, an unresolved V gene accounts for under half of them, and the cause for the rest is not known. The DNA gave D and trimming, while V, J and clone size come from that table. The sample table holds some 110,000 clones, of which roughly 88% were seen once. The ten top clones hold around 2% of the sample.

With regard to this clone: No antigen is known for it. The input lacks base qualities; no much larger clone sits a single base away.

The source is a young man in good health and CMV-seronegative. Sequencing was carried out using PBMCs. This chain is built from TRBV13 and TRBJ2-3, with TRBD1 as a weak D call on 5 bases. The nucleotide sequence reads TGTGCCAGCAGCTTCAGGACACCTAAAGAAGATACGCAGTATTTT. Its product reads: CASSFRTPKEDTQYF.